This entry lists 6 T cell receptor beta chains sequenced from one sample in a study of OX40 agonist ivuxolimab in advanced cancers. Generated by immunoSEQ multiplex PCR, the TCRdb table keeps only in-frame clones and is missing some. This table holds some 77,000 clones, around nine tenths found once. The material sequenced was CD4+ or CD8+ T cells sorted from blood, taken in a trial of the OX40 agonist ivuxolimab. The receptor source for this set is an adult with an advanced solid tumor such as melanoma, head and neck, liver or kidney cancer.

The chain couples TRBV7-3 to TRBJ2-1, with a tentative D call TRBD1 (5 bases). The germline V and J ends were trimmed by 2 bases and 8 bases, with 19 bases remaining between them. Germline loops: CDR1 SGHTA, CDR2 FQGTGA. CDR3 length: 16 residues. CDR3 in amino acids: CASSLQGVHPFDEQFF. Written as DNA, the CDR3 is TGTGCCAGCAGCTTACAGGGTGTGCATCCTTTCGATGAGCAGTTCTTC.

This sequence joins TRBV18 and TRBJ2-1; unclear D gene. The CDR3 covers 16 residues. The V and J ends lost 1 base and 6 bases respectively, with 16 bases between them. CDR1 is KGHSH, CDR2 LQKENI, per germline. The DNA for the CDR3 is TGTGCCAGCTCACCACAGGGTCCCACCTCCGGCAATGAGCAGTTCTTC. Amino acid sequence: CASSPQGPTSGNEQFF.

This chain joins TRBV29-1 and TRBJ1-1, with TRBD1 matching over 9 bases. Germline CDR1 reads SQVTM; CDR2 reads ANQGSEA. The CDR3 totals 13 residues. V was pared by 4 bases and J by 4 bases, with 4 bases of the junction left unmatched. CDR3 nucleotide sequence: TGCAGCGTTGTTGGGGACAGGGCCACTGAAGCTTTCTTT. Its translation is CSVVGDRATEAFF.

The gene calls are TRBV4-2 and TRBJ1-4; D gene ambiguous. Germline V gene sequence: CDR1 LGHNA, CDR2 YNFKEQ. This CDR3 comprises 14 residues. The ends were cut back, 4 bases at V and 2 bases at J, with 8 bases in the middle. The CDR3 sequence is CASSPGVTNEKLFF. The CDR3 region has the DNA TGTGCCAGCAGCCCTGGGGTGACTAATGAAAAACTGTTTTTT.

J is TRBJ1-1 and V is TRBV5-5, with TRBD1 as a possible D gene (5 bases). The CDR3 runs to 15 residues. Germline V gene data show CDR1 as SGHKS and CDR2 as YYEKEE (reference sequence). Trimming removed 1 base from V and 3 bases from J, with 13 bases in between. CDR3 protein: CASSLLPGTYTEAFF. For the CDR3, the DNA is TGTGCCAGCAGCTTGCTTCCCGGGACGTACACTGAAGCTTTCTTT.

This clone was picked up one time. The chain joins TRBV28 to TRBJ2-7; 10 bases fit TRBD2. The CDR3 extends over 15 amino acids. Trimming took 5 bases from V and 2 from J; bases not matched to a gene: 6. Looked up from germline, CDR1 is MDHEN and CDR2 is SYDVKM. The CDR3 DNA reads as TGTGCCAGCAGTCTAGCGGGAGTCATCCCCTACGAGCAGTACTTC. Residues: CASSLAGVIPYEQYF.